This T cell receptor beta chain was sequenced during a study of radiotherapy plus CTLA-4 blockade in lung cancer. With 5 bases clipped from V and 3 bases from J, the junction kept 5 bases outside the gene matches. Germline V gives CDR1 SGHNT, CDR2 YYREEE (reference sequence). The CDR3 consists of 15 residues. Profiled with immunoSEQ multiplex PCR; TCRdb holds only in-frame clones, not every one. Of about 87,000 clones listed, around nine tenths are singletons. About this clone itself: Its antigen is as yet unknown.

Regarding the study as a whole: According to reports, early shifts in blood T cell clones, alongside interferon-beta, forecast response most accurately. Tumor-derived TCR clones expanded in blood after radiotherapy plus ipilimumab.

The source is a human donor with non-small cell lung cancer that progressed on radiotherapy plus ipilimumab. This material consisted of peripheral blood, taken from a patient treated with radiotherapy plus ipilimumab. The rearrangement links TRBV5-4 to TRBJ2-2; 9 bases match TRBD2. The CDR3, as DNA: TGTGCCAGCAGTTCACAGCGGGGGGACACCGGGGAGCTGTTTTTT. Encoded protein: CASSSQRGDTGELFF.